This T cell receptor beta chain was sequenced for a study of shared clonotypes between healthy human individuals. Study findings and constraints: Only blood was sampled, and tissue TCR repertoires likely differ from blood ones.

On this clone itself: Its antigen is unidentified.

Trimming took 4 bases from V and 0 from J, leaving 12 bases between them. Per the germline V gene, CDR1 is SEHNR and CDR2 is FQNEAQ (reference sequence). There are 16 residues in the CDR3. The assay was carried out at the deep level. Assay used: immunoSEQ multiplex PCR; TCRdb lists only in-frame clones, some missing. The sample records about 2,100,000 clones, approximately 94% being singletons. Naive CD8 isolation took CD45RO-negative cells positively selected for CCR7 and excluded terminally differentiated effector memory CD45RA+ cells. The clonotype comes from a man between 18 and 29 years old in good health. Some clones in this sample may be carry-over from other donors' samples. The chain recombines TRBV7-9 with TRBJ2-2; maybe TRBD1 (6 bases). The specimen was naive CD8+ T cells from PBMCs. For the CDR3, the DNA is TGTGCCAGCAGCTCCGGACAGCGACCGAACACCGGGGAGCTGTTTTTT. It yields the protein CASSSGQRPNTGELFF.